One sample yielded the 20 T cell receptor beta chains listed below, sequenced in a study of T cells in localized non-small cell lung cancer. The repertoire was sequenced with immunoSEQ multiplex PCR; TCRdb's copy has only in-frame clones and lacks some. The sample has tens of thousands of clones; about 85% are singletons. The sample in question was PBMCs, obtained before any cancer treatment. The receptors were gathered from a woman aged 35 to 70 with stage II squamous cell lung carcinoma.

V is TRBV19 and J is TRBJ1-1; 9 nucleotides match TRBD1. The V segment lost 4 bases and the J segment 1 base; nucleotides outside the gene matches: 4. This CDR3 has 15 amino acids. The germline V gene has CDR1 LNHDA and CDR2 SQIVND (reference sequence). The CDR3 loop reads CASSNRGRRNTEAFF. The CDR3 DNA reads TGTGCCAGTAGTAACAGGGGGCGGAGGAACACTGAAGCTTTCTTT.

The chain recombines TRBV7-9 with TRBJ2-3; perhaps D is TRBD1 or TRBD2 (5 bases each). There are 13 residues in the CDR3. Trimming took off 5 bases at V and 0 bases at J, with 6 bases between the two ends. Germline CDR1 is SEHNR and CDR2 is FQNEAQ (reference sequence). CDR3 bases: TGTGCCAGCAGCGGGGACAGCACAGATACGCAGTATTTT. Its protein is CASSGDSTDTQYF.

The CDR3 region has the DNA TGTGCCAGCAGTGAATCCGGGGGGGGTGAAGCTTTCTTT. Its protein is CASSESGGGEAFF. This sequence joins TRBV25-1 and TRBJ1-1, with D perhaps matching TRBD1 (5 bases). V was shortened by 1 base and J by 7 bases, with 10 bases between the two germline ends. From germline, CDR1 is MGHDK and CDR2 SYGVNS. The CDR3 is made up of 13 amino acids.

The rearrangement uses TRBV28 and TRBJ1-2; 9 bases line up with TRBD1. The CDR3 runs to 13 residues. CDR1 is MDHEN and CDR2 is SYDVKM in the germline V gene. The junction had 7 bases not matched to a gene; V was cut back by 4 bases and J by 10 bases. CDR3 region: CASSSGTGFFYTF. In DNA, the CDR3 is TGTGCCAGCAGTTCGGGGACAGGGTTCTTCTACACCTTC.

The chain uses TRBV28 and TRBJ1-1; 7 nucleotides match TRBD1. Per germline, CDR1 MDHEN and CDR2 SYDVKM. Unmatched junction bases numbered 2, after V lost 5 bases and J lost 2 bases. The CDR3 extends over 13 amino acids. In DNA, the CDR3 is TGTGCCAGCAGTGACAGGGTTAACACTGAAGCTTTCTTT. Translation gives CASSDRVNTEAFF.

The CDR3 reads CASSFQEAIAKNIQYF. For the CDR3, the DNA is TGTGCCAGCAGTTTCCAGGAAGCCATAGCCAAAAACATTCAGTACTTC. The chain joins TRBV6-5 to TRBJ2-4; D is undetermined. The V end lost 4 bases, the J end lost 0 bases, and 13 bases lay between the germline ends. The CDR3 spans 16 residues. Germline CDR1 and CDR2: MNHEY and SVGAGI.

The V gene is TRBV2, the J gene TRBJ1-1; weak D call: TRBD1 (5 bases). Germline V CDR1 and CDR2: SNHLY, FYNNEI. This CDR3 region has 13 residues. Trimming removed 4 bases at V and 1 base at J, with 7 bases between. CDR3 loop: CASSGQTNTEAFF. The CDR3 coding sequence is TGTGCCAGCAGTGGACAGACGAACACTGAAGCTTTCTTT.

In DNA form, the CDR3 reads TGTGCCAGCAGCGAGACAGGGGCTTATGTAGATACGCAGTATTTT. Translating gives CASSETGAYVDTQYF. This chain uses TRBV9 with TRBJ2-3; 8 bases are a match to TRBD1. Unmatched junction bases numbered 8, after V lost 3 bases and J lost 5 bases. The CDR3 consists of 15 residues. The germline V gene encodes CDR1 SGDLS and CDR2 YYNGEE.

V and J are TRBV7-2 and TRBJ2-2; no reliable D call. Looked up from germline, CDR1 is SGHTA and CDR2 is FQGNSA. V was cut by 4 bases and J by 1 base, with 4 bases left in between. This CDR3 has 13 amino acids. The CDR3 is CASSSGNTGELFF. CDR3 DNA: TGTGCCAGCAGCTCCGGGAACACCGGGGAGCTGTTTTTT. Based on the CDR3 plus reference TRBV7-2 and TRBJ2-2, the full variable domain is GAGVSQSPSNKVTEKGKDVELRCDPISGHTALYWYRQSLGQGLEFLIYFQGNSAPDKSGLPSDRFSAERTGGSVSTLTIQRTQQEDSAVYLCASSSGNTGELFFGEGSRLTVL.

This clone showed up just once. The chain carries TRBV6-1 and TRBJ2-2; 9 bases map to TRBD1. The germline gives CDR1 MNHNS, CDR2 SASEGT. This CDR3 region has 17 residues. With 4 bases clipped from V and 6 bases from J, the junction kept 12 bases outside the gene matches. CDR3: CASSGGTGMGNAGELFF. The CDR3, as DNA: TGTGCCAGCAGTGGCGGGACAGGGATGGGTAACGCCGGGGAGCTGTTTTTT.

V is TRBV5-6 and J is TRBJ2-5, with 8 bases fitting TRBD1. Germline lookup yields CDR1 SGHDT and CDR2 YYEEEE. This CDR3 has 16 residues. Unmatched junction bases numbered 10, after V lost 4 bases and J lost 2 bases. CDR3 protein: CASSPYGQGNQETQYF. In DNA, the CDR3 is TGTGCCAGCAGCCCATACGGACAGGGTAATCAAGAGACCCAGTACTTC.

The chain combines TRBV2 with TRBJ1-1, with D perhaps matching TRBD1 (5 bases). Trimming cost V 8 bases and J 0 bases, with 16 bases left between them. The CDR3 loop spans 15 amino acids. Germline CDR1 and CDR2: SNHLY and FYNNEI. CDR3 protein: CASPPGTAVNTEAFF. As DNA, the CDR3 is TGTGCCAGCCCCCCCGGGACGGCTGTGAACACTGAAGCTTTCTTT.

This CDR3 reads CASSPLDRADEQYF. The CDR3, as DNA: TGTGCCAGCAGTCCCCTGGACAGGGCGGACGAGCAGTACTTC. The genes are TRBV27 and TRBJ2-7, with 8 bases matching TRBD1. The germline V gene has CDR1 MNHEY and CDR2 SMNVEV (reference sequence). CDR3 length: 14 residues. V was pared by 5 bases and J by 5 bases, with 8 bases of the junction left unmatched.

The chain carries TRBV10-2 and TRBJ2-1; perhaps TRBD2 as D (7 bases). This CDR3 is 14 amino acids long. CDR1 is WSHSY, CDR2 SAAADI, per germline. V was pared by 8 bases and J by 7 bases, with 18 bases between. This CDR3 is CASRGGGLSNEQFF. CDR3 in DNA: TGCGCCAGCCGAGGGGGGGGCCTTAGTAATGAGCAGTTCTTC.

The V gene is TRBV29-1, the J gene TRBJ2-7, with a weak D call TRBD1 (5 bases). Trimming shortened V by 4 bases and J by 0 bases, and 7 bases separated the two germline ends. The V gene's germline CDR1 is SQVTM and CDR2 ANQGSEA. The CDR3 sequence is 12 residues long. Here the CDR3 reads CSVVTVSYEQYF. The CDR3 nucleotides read TGCAGCGTTGTGACAGTCTCCTACGAGCAGTACTTC.

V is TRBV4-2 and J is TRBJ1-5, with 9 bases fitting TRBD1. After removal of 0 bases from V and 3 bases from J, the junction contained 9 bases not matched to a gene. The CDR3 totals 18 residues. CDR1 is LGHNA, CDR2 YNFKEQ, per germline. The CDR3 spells CASSQDPPGTGSNQPQHF. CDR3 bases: TGTGCCAGCAGCCAAGATCCCCCTGGGACAGGGTCCAATCAGCCCCAGCATTTT.

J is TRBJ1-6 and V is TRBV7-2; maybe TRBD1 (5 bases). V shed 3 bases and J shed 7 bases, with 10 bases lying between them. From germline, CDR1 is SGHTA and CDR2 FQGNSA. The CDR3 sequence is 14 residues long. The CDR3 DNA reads TGTGCCAGCAGCTTTCAGGGAGGCAATTCACCCCTCCACTTT. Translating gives CASSFQGGNSPLHF.

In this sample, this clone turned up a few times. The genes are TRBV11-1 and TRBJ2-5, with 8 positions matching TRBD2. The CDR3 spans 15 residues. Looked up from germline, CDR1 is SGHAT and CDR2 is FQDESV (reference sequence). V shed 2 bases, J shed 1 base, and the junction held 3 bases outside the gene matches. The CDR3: CASSLTSGPQETQYF. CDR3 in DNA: TGTGCCAGCAGCTTAACTAGCGGACCCCAAGAGACCCAGTACTTC.

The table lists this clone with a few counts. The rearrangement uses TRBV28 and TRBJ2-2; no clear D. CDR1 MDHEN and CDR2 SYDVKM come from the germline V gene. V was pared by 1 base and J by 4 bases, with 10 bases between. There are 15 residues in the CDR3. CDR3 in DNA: TGTGCCAGCAGTTTATTGGTTTCTGGCACCGGGGAGCTGTTTTTT. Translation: CASSLLVSGTGELFF.

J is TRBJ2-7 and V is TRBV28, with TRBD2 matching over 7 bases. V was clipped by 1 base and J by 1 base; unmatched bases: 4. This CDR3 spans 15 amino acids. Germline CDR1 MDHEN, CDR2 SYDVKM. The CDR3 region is CASSLSASGSYEQYF. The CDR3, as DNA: TGTGCCAGCAGTTTATCGGCTAGCGGATCCTACGAGCAGTACTTC.